This is a list of T cell receptor beta chains from one sample in a study of beta chain features in type 1 diabetes. TCRdb keeps only in-frame clones here, not all; method: immunoSEQ multiplex PCR. The sample shows 350,000 to 400,000 clones, roughly 13% of them seen only once. The sequenced material came from naive CD4+ T cells from blood. These receptor sequences come from a woman in her late teens or twenties with type 1 diabetes. The CDR3 runs from the conserved cysteine through the conserved F or W. A D gene is named only where the DNA matches it firmly. Clone size is shown for a subset of rows, as once, few, many or a class of expanded clone.

J,size,V,D,DNA,CDR3
TRBJ2-7,-,TRBV28,-,TGTGCCAGCAGGGGATCAGGGGCCCTCAACGGGGAGCAGTACTTC,CASRGSGALNGEQYF
TRBJ2-5,-,TRBV18,TRBD1,TGTGCCAGCTCACCGGGACAGGGGATACAAGAGACCCAGTACTTC,CASSPGQGIQETQYF
TRBJ2-7,few,TRBV28,-,TGTGCCAGCAGTTCCCTGATGGATAGCGACCGATTTTTCGGTGAGCAGTACTTC,CASSSLMDSDRFFGEQYF
TRBJ2-7,few,TRBV7-9,-,TGTGCCAGCAGCTTTAGTGCCGACAACGAGCAGTACTTC,CASSFSADNEQYF
TRBJ2-7,-,TRBV5-6,-,TGTGCCAGCAGCTTAACAGGAGAAACCTACGAGCAGTACTTC,CASSLTGETYEQYF
TRBJ2-3,few,TRBV5-1,-,TGCGCCAGCAGCTTGGATATTAGCACAGATACGCAGTATTTT,CASSLDISTDTQYF
TRBJ2-5,few,TRBV21-1,-,TGTGCCAGCAGCAAAGGCCGGGGCCAAGAGACCCAGTACTTC,CASSKGRGQETQYF
TRBJ2-7,few,TRBV10-3,TRBD2,TGTGCCATCAGTCCGTTAGCGGGATCGGCGCCTAACGAGCAGTACTTC,CAISPLAGSAPNEQYF
TRBJ2-7,-,TRBV9,-,TGTGCCAGCAGCGTACTCGGGGGACCGGACTACGAGCAGTACTTC,CASSVLGGPDYEQYF
TRBJ1-4,-,TRBV29-1,-,TGCAGCGTTGAGCCCAGTGCAACTAATGAAAAACTGTTTTTT,CSVEPSATNEKLFF
TRBJ1-2,few,TRBV4-2,TRBD1,TGTGCCAGCAGCCCAGGACAGGGGAGTCCTGGCTACACCTTC,CASSPGQGSPGYTF
TRBJ2-1,-,TRBV4-3,-,TGCGCCAGCAGCCAAGATCTATTGGCGGACTCCTACAATGAGCAGTTCTTC,CASSQDLLADSYNEQFF
TRBJ2-7,-,TRBV28,TRBD2,TGTGCCAGCACCTCCCCGCCTAGCGGGGGGCCCTACGAGCAGTACTTC,CASTSPPSGGPYEQYF
TRBJ2-7,few,TRBV14,-,TGTGCCAGCAGCCAGAGAGACAGACTTTGGTACGAGCAGTACTTC,CASSQRDRLWYEQYF
TRBJ1-5,few,TRBV15,-,TGTGCCACCAGCAGAGACACTGACAGATCAATCAAGCCCCAGCATTTT,CATSRDTDRSIKPQHF
TRBJ1-1,-,TRBV18,TRBD1,TGTGCCAGCTCACCACCGAGTCTCAGACAGGGGTTTACTGAAGCTTTCTTT,CASSPPSLRQGFTEAFF
TRBJ2-2,-,TRBV19,-,TGTGCCAGTAGGGGGAGGAGGGTGAACACCGGGGAGCTGTTTTTT,CASRGRRVNTGELFF
TRBJ1-3,-,TRBV29-1,TRBD1,TGCAGCGTTGAACCCCAGGGGGTAGCTGGAAACACCATATATTTT,CSVEPQGVAGNTIYF
TRBJ1-2,-,TRBV4-2,TRBD1,TGTGCCAGCAGCCAAGCGGACAGGGGTGGCTACACCTTC,CASSQADRGGYTF
TRBJ2-3,once,TRBV30,-,TGTGCCTGGAGTGTTGGGGCGGATACGCAGTATTTT,CAWSVGADTQYF
TRBJ2-1,few,TRBV25-1,TRBD2,TGTGCCAGCCCGGGACTAACTTTGCACCATGAGCAGTTCTTC,CASPGLTLHHEQFF
TRBJ1-5,few,TRBV15,TRBD1,TGTGCCACCAGCAGAGATCGACAGGGAGACCAGCCCCAGCATTTT,CATSRDRQGDQPQHF
TRBJ2-7,-,TRBV10-3,TRBD2,TGTGCCATGGGGACTAGCGCTACCTACGAGCAGTACTTC,CAMGTSATYEQYF
TRBJ2-7,few,TRBV15,TRBD1,TGTGCCACCAGTGCAGGGGGAACCTACGAGCAGTACTTC,CATSAGGTYEQYF
TRBJ1-2,-,TRBV28,-,TGTGCCAGCAGCCCACAAGTTAATGGCTACACCTTC,CASSPQVNGYTF
TRBJ1-2,few,TRBV29-1,TRBD1,TGCAGCGTTGGGGGCGGGACAGCCACCTCTAACTATGGCTACACCTTC,CSVGGGTATSNYGYTF
TRBJ1-1,few,TRBV29-1,-,TGCAGCGTTGCCTATAGGAGGTCAGGCACTGAAGCTTTCTTT,CSVAYRRSGTEAFF
TRBJ2-5,few,TRBV18,TRBD1,TGTGCCAGCTCACCAAAGGCCGGGACAGGGGTACAAGAGACCCAGTACTTC,CASSPKAGTGVQETQYF
TRBJ2-4,-,TRBV7-2,TRBD1,TGTGCCAGCAGGTATAGCCCGGACAGGGAAAACATTCAGTACTTC,CASRYSPDRENIQYF
TRBJ1-5,few,TRBV5-6,-,TGTGCCAGCAGCTTGGTAGGAGGGGATCAGCCCCAGCATTTT,CASSLVGGDQPQHF
TRBJ2-7,-,TRBV6-5,TRBD1,TGTGCCAGCGGACAGGGGGCGGGTTACGAGCAGTACTTC,CASGQGAGYEQYF
TRBJ1-1,few,TRBV7-9,TRBD1,TGTGCCAGCAGCTTAACAGGGGGTACGAACACTGAAGCTTTCTTT,CASSLTGGTNTEAFF
TRBJ2-1,-,TRBV28,TRBD2,TGTGCCAGCAGCCCCCGGACTAGCGGAGCCTCCTACAATGAGCAGTTCTTC,CASSPRTSGASYNEQFF
TRBJ1-1,few,TRBV18,-,TGTGCCAGCTCACCAGATTCGGCGGGCACTGAAGCTTTCTTT,CASSPDSAGTEAFF
TRBJ2-3,few,TRBV18,TRBD1,TGTGCCAGCTCACAAGCAGCAGGGGGCGACGATACGCAGTATTTT,CASSQAAGGDDTQYF
TRBJ2-1,few,TRBV4-2,TRBD1,TGTGCCAGCAGCCAAGGGACAGGGATGAATGAGCAGTTCTTC,CASSQGTGMNEQFF
TRBJ2-2,few,TRBV2,-,TGTGCCAGCATGCAAATGAGGGGGAGAAGAGGCACCGGGGAGCTGTTTTTT,CASMQMRGRRGTGELFF
TRBJ2-4,few,TRBV27,-,TGTGCCAGCAGTTTAAGGACACCTATAACCAAAAACATTCAGTACTTC,CASSLRTPITKNIQYF
TRBJ2-3,-,TRBV5-4,TRBD1,TGTGCCAGCAGCCCGACAGGGCGAGGCTCTACCACAGATACGCAGTATTTT,CASSPTGRGSTTDTQYF
TRBJ2-1,-,TRBV7-2,TRBD2,TGTGCCAGCAGCTTCCGAACGGGACTAGCGGACAATGAGCAGTTCTTC,CASSFRTGLADNEQFF
TRBJ2-3,few,TRBV7-2,-,TGTGCCAACTCAAACCCCCCCAGCACAGATACGCAGTATTTT,CANSNPPSTDTQYF
TRBJ1-2,-,TRBV27,-,TGTGCCAGCAGTTTGCGGGGGGCGGTTGGCTACACCTTC,CASSLRGAVGYTF
TRBJ1-2,-,TRBV9,TRBD1,TGTGCCAGCAGTCGAACAGGGGCGCATGGCTACACCTTC,CASSRTGAHGYTF
TRBJ2-5,-,TRBV5-1,TRBD2,TGCGCCAGCAGCTTGGCCGTCGCGGGAGCCTTCCAAGAGACCCAGTACTTC,CASSLAVAGAFQETQYF
TRBJ2-2,-,TRBV7-3,TRBD1,TGTGCCAGCAGCTCCCCGGGACAGGGTAGCGGGGAGCTGTTTTTT,CASSSPGQGSGELFF
TRBJ2-7,-,TRBV7-9,TRBD1,TGTGCCAGCAGCCCCGGGACAGGGCCCTACGAGCAGTACTTC,CASSPGTGPYEQYF
TRBJ2-1,-,TRBV7-9,TRBD2,TGTGCCAGCCCTCCGGGAGGGCCAAATGAGCAGTTCTTC,CASPPGGPNEQFF
TRBJ2-7,-,TRBV5-4,TRBD2,TGTGCCAGCAGCTTTGTGCGGGAGGCCGGTGGGGAGCAGTACTTC,CASSFVREAGGEQYF
TRBJ2-1,few,TRBV7-9,TRBD2,TGTGCCAGCAGCCCCCCGCTAGCGGGGTACAATGAGCAGTTCTTC,CASSPPLAGYNEQFF
TRBJ2-7,few,TRBV9,TRBD1,TGTGCCAGCAGCGTAGGGGACAGGATGCTACACTCCTACGAGCAGTACTTC,CASSVGDRMLHSYEQYF
TRBJ2-3,-,TRBV9,TRBD2,TGTGCCAGCGCAACTAGCGGGCTCTTCACAGATACGCAGTATTTT,CASATSGLFTDTQYF
TRBJ2-1,-,TRBV10-3,-,TGTGCCACCGAGGGGGGCAGCGGGAAACATGAGCAGTTCTTC,CATEGGSGKHEQFF
TRBJ1-5,-,TRBV2,-,TGTGCCAGCAGTGTGGGGCTACGGTCTGATCAGCCCCAGCATTTT,CASSVGLRSDQPQHF
TRBJ2-7,-,TRBV4-1,-,TGCGCCAGCAGCCCCCCCCTAGCGACCCCCTACGAGCAGTACTTC,CASSPPLATPYEQYF
TRBJ1-1,-,TRBV18,-,TGTGCCAGCTCACCACCGCGACAGCGCGAAGCTTTCTTT,CASSPPRQREAFF
TRBJ2-7,few,TRBV14,TRBD2,TGTGCCAGCGGGGGGGTCTACGAGCAGTACTTC,CASGGVYEQYF
TRBJ2-5,-,TRBV29-1,-,TGCAGCGTAGGACGGGGATTTGGTGAGACCCAGTACTTC,CSVGRGFGETQYF